The T cell receptor beta chain under discussion was sequenced for a study of OX40 agonist ivuxolimab in advanced cancers. Background on the study: There were three patients with partial responses, one having hepatocellular carcinoma and two cutaneous melanoma.

Repertoires were generated with immunoSEQ multiplex PCR, while TCRdb's copy carries only in-frame clones and drops some. The sample comprises 20,000 to 25,000 clones, about nine tenths of which are singletons, and approximately 48% rests with the top ten. Concerning this clone: What it recognizes is unknown.

V was pared by 7 bases and J by 0 bases, with 14 bases between. Looked up from germline, CDR1 is SGDLS and CDR2 is YYNGEE. The CDR3 sequence is 15 residues long. Study-level findings and limits: Researchers did not establish what antigens the expanded peripheral T cells target. Partial responders receiving 0.1-3.0 mg/kg showed among the lowest clonal expansion.

This sequence was found in an adult with an advanced solid tumor such as melanoma, head and neck, liver or kidney cancer. This chain joins TRBV9 and TRBJ1-3; D is perhaps TRBD1 (5 bases). The sample in question was CD4+ or CD8+ T cells sorted from blood, obtained in a trial of the OX40 agonist ivuxolimab. CDR3 in DNA: TGTGCCAGCTCCCCTGGGGACGTCTCTGGAAACACCATATATTTT. As protein: CASSPGDVSGNTIYF.